The 15 T cell receptor beta chains listed next were all sequenced from one sample in a study of identical twins' blood T cells. TCRdb re-called the 5' RACE reads through MiXCR, storing one row per CDR3 protein. The sample lists 350,000 to 400,000 distinct CDR3 sequences, approximately 30% occurring once. The sample consisted of PBMCs. The receptors here all came from a woman aged 18-49 years in good health.

There are a few counts of this clonotype. This chain uses TRBV23-1 with TRBJ2-2; D gene ambiguous. TRBV23-1 is labeled an ORF, and its function is uncertain. The CDR3 covers 16 residues. V dropped 1 base and J dropped 2 bases, with 11 bases sitting between them. DNA of the CDR3: TGCGCCAGCAGTCAATATGATGCCCCTAACACCGGGGAGCTGTTTTTT. Translation gives CASSQYDAPNTGELFF.

The rearrangement joins TRBV19 to TRBJ2-7, with D unresolved. The CDR3 has 15 residues. Germline V gives CDR1 LNHDA, CDR2 SQIVND (reference sequence). Between the trimmed V and J ends, which lost 3 bases and 0 bases, there was a span of 12 bases. The CDR3 region is CASSINLPSSYEQYF. The CDR3, as DNA: TGTGCCAGTAGTATTAATCTCCCCAGCTCCTACGAGCAGTACTTC.

The chain employs TRBV20-1 and TRBJ2-2; D is unresolved. The CDR3 has 14 residues. V was shortened by 3 bases and J by 0 bases, with 8 bases between the two germline ends. Looked up from germline, CDR1 is DFQATT and CDR2 is SNEGSKA (reference sequence). The CDR3 loop is CSASFPANTGELFF. The CDR3 region has the DNA TGCAGTGCTAGTTTCCCCGCGAACACCGGGGAGCTGTTTTTT.

The chain has TRBV11-2 and TRBJ2-1, with a weak D call TRBD2 (5 bases). The CDR3 sequence is 15 residues long. The ends were cut back, 5 bases at V and 0 bases at J, with 11 bases in the middle. CDR1 SGHAT and CDR2 FQNNGV come from the germline V gene. The CDR3 region has the DNA TGTGCCAGCAGCAGGTTGGGGAGCTCCTACAATGAGCAGTTCTTC. Translating it yields CASSRLGSSYNEQFF.

This clonotype was observed at least ten times. The CDR3 DNA sequence: TGCAGCGTTGAAGAGGGCAAAAATCCCTACGAGCAGTACTTC. Its protein product is CSVEEGKNPYEQYF. The chain recombines TRBV29-1 with TRBJ2-7; D not certain. This CDR3 has 14 residues. V was trimmed by 0 bases and J by 2 bases, leaving 11 bases between them. Germline V gene data show CDR1 as SQVTM and CDR2 as ANQGSEA.

Worth noting for this clonotype: Relative to the germline gene, one junction end is altered; a read error may explain this. This sequence joins TRBV7-2 and TRBJ1-1, with no clear D. The germline gives CDR1 SGHTA, CDR2 FQGNSA. This CDR3 is built from 13 residues. CDR3 in DNA: TGTGCCAGCAGCTTAATACAGAACACTGAATCTTTCTTT. Translated, it gives CASSLIQNTESFF.

In this sample, this clonotype turned up a few times. CDR3 region: CSAQERNEKLFF. CDR3 in DNA: TGCAGTGCTCAGGAAAGGAATGAAAAACTGTTTTTT. The rearrangement joins TRBV20-1 to TRBJ1-4, with unresolved D. The V end lost 5 bases, the J end lost 5 bases, and 9 bases lay between the germline ends. CDR3 length equals 12 residues. The V gene's germline CDR1 is DFQATT and CDR2 SNEGSKA (reference sequence).

This clonotype was detected a few times. The J gene is TRBJ1-1, the V gene TRBV5-1, with TRBD1 identical over 9 bases. The V and J ends lost 4 bases and 1 base, in that order; junction bases with no gene match: 5. The CDR3 runs 15 residues. The germline gives CDR1 SGHRS, CDR2 YFSETQ. CDR3 sequence (DNA): TGCGCCAGCAGCCTCCCGGACAGGGGGAACACTGAAGCTTTCTTT. Protein product: CASSLPDRGNTEAFF. The entire variable domain, with the rest obtained from reference TRBV5-1 and TRBJ1-1, is as follows: KAGVTQTPRYLIKTRGQQVTLSCSPISGHRSVSWYQQTPGQGLQFLFEYFSETQRNKGNFPGRFSGRQFSNSRSEMNVSTLELGDSALYLCASSLPDRGNTEAFFGQGTRLTVV.

In this sample, this clonotype turned up a few times. The rearrangement uses TRBV28 and TRBJ1-2, with unresolved D. Germline-derived CDR1 and CDR2 are MDHEN and SYDVKM. The CDR3 spans 12 residues. Between the trimmed V and J ends, which lost 7 bases and 8 bases, there was a span of 14 bases. The CDR3 coding sequence is TGTGCCAGCACCCTTCGGAATTTCGGCTACACCTTC. This sequence encodes CASTLRNFGYTF.

The chain carries TRBV29-1 and TRBJ2-2, with D tentatively TRBD1 (6 bases). This CDR3 is built from 14 residues. V lost 3 bases to trimming and J lost 8 bases, with 16 bases between them. Germline loops: CDR1 SQVTM, CDR2 ANQGSEA. DNA of the CDR3: TGCAGCGTTGAGAGGACAGAAAGGGTGGGGGAGCTGTTTTTT. Protein: CSVERTERVGELFF.

The rearrangement joins TRBV15 to TRBJ1-1; D remains unclear. Trimming removed 0 bases from V and 1 base from J, with 9 bases in between. The CDR3 totals 15 residues. Germline V CDR1 and CDR2: LNHNV, YYDKDF (reference sequence). DNA for the CDR3: TGTGCCACCAGCAGAGATGCCCGGCAGAACACTGAAGCTTTCTTT. This gives the protein CATSRDARQNTEAFF. The whole variable domain, remainder taken from reference TRBV15 and TRBJ1-1, is DAMVIQNPRYQVTQFGKPVTLSCSQTLNHNVMYWYQQKSSQAPKLLFHYYDKDFNNEADTPDNFQSRRPNTSFCFLDIRSPGLGDTAMYLCATSRDARQNTEAFFGQGTRLTVV.

About this clonotype itself: One base away lies a much larger clone, so this may be a sequencing read error. The CDR3 region is CASTRYGYTGELFF. The CDR3 nucleotides are TGTGCCAGCACTAGGTACGGATACACCGGGGAGCTGTTTTTT. The V call is TRBV2, the J call TRBJ2-2; D ambiguous. The CDR3 sequence is 14 residues long. Deletions cut 7 bases from V and 3 bases from J, with 12 bases between. The germline gives CDR1 SNHLY, CDR2 FYNNEI. Using reference TRBV2 and TRBJ2-2 for the parts outside the CDR3, the full variable domain is EPEVTQTPSHQVTQMGQEVILRCVPISNHLYFYWYRQILGQKVEFLVSFYNNEISEKSEIFDDQFSVERPDGSNFTLKIRSTKLEDSAMYFCASTRYGYTGELFFGEGSRLTVL.

Turning to this clonotype: A much larger clone lies a single base off, so this may be a read error. The final CDR3 position lacks the conserved phenylalanine or tryptophan, pointing to a likely read error. The J gene is TRBJ1-2, the V gene TRBV6-2 or TRBV6-3, with a tentative D call TRBD1 (6 bases). This CDR3 is 14 amino acids long. Germline V gene data show CDR1 as MNHEY and CDR2 as SVGEGT. V was cut by 6 bases and J by 3 bases, with 14 bases left in between. The CDR3 bases are TGTGCCAGCAGAAAAACGGGGGCGGACTATGGCTACACCCTC. It translates to CASRKTGADYGYTL.

The chain joins TRBV6-2 or TRBV6-3 to TRBJ2-5; no clear D gene. Germline loops: CDR1 MNHEY, CDR2 SVGEGT. This CDR3 has 11 residues. The ends were cut back, 8 bases at V and 9 bases at J, with 13 bases in the middle. The CDR3 bases are TGTGCCAGCTCCCTTCAAGGCGCCCAGTACTTC. The encoded protein is CASSLQGAQYF.

This clonotype occurred a few times. This chain uses TRBV6-2 or TRBV6-3 with TRBJ1-1; 8 bases align to TRBD1. V shed 5 bases, J shed 8 bases, and the junction held 13 bases outside the gene matches. CDR3 size: 15 residues. The germline V gene has CDR1 MNHEY and CDR2 SVGEGT. Written as DNA, the CDR3 is TGTGCCAGCAGTGCGCGAGGACAGGGAATATCCGAAGCTTTCTTT. This encodes CASSARGQGISEAFF.